Below, 25 T cell receptor beta chains from the same sample are listed, as sequenced in a study of a mutant IDH1 vaccine in newly diagnosed glioma. The table came from immunoSEQ multiplex PCR; TCRdb's copy has only in-frame clones and leaves some out. The sample has roughly 11,000 clones; over 75% are singletons. The time point here: week 5, during vaccination. Vaccinated patients received 300 ug of mutant IDH1 20-mer peptide per dose, with topical imiquimod. Their antigens are not known. This specimen was PBMCs, taken from a glioma patient whose treatment included an IDH1 peptide vaccine. Receptors originate from a woman in her thirties or forties with glioma. Some clones in this sample may be carry-over from other donors' samples.

This clone was seen just once. The rearrangement links TRBV7-9 to TRBJ2-7; TRBD1 is a possible D gene (5 bases). This CDR3 contains 14 residues. The germline V and J ends were trimmed by 6 bases and 4 bases, with 16 bases remaining between them. The germline V gene encodes CDR1 SEHNR and CDR2 FQNEAQ (reference sequence). CDR3 sequence reads: CASSNGQGQYEQYF. CDR3 sequence (DNA): TGTGCCAGCAGTAACGGACAAGGGCAGTACGAGCAGTACTTC.

The genes are TRBV29-1 and TRBJ1-1; 7 bases map to TRBD1. Germline CDR1 reads SQVTM; CDR2 reads ANQGSEA. V shed 6 bases and J 6 bases; nucleotides not matched to a gene: 7. The CDR3 consists of 12 residues. This chain's CDR3 is CSVRQGGPEAFF. The CDR3 DNA follows: TGCAGCGTGCGACAGGGAGGCCCTGAAGCTTTCTTT.

The chain is built from TRBV7-9 and TRBJ2-1; D remains unclear. This CDR3 has 13 amino acids. Looked up from germline, CDR1 is SEHNR and CDR2 is FQNEAQ (reference sequence). The V end was cut by 2 bases, the J end by 2 bases, with 4 bases between. CDR3 in DNA: TGTGCCAGCAGCTTATACACCTACAATGAGCAGTTCTTC. Translated, it gives CASSLYTYNEQFF.

V and J are TRBV27 and TRBJ2-1; no firm D call. Trimming took 1 base from V and 1 from J, leaving 8 bases between them. The CDR3 runs to 15 residues. The germline V gene has CDR1 MNHEY and CDR2 SMNVEV (reference sequence). CDR3 nucleotide sequence: TGTGCCAGCAGTTTATTGGGGATGTCCTACAATGAGCAGTTCTTC. Protein sequence: CASSLLGMSYNEQFF.

V usage is TRBV7-9 and J usage is TRBJ1-2; D might be TRBD1 (5 bases). This CDR3 spans 13 amino acids. Germline values: CDR1 SEHNR, CDR2 FQNEAQ (reference sequence). V was shortened by 5 bases and J by 4 bases, with 11 bases between the two germline ends. CDR3 DNA: TGTGCCAGCAGCGCCCAGGGTCCCTATGGCTACACCTTC. It specifies CASSAQGPYGYTF.

The chain combines TRBV19 with TRBJ2-3; TRBD2 agrees at 7 bases. Germline CDR1 LNHDA, CDR2 SQIVND (reference sequence). Losses at the gene ends were 5 bases for V and 3 bases for J; bases not matched to a gene: 11. The CDR3 runs to 16 residues. The CDR3 protein is CASSPEAGTGTDTQYF. The DNA of the CDR3 is TGTGCCAGTAGTCCTGAAGCGGGAACGGGAACAGATACGCAGTATTTT.

This clone showed up just once. The rearrangement joins TRBV5-1 to TRBJ2-7, with 7 nucleotides matching TRBD1. This CDR3 is 16 amino acids long. J gave up 3 bases and V 4 bases, and 13 bases lay outside the gene matches. Per the germline V gene, CDR1 is SGHRS and CDR2 is YFSETQ. In DNA form, the CDR3 reads TGCGCCAGCAGCCCCGCAAGGGGGCAGCGCCGCTACGAGCAGTACTTC. This codes for CASSPARGQRRYEQYF.

The chain employs TRBV30 and TRBJ1-3; D is possibly TRBD1 (5 bases). Trimming took 3 bases from V and 0 from J, leaving 12 bases between them. Germline CDR1 and CDR2: GTSNPN and SVGIG (reference sequence). This CDR3 has 15 residues. CDR3 in amino acids: CAWSINRISGNTIYF. The CDR3 DNA follows: TGTGCCTGGAGCATAAACAGGATCTCTGGAAACACCATATATTTT. Full variable domain (remainder filled in from reference TRBV30 and TRBJ1-3): SQTIHQWPATLVQPVGSPLSLECTVEGTSNPNLYWYRQAAGRGLQLLFYSVGIGQISSEVPQNLSASRPQDRQFILSSKKLLLSDSGFYLCAWSINRISGNTIYFGEGSWLTVV.

The chain uses TRBV6-6 and TRBJ1-6; TRBD1 aligns across 7 bases. Unmatched junction bases numbered 2, after V lost 2 bases and J lost 7 bases. The CDR3 extends over 14 amino acids. Germline assignment: CDR1 MNHNY and CDR2 SVGAGI (reference sequence). DNA of the CDR3: TGTGCCAGCAGTTACGGGACAGAGAATTCACCCCTCCACTTT. Amino acid sequence: CASSYGTENSPLHF.

This chain joins TRBV5-1 and TRBJ1-1; D is possibly TRBD1 (5 bases). Trimming left V 0 bases short and J 0 bases short, with 15 bases between. Germline values: CDR1 SGHRS, CDR2 YFSETQ. CDR3 length: 17 residues. The chain's CDR3 is CASSLGGADTMNTEAFF. The CDR3 DNA reads as TGCGCCAGCAGCTTGGGGGGTGCGGACACCATGAACACTGAAGCTTTCTTT. The full variable domain, with the rest looked up from reference TRBV5-1 and TRBJ1-1, is KAGVTQTPRYLIKTRGQQVTLSCSPISGHRSVSWYQQTPGQGLQFLFEYFSETQRNKGNFPGRFSGRQFSNSRSEMNVSTLELGDSALYLCASSLGGADTMNTEAFFGQGTRLTVV.

The V and J genes are TRBV28 and TRBJ2-4; D gene uncertain. The CDR3 runs to 16 residues. Germline V gene data show CDR1 as MDHEN and CDR2 as SYDVKM. Trimming stripped 3 bases from V and 0 bases from J, with 12 bases between. The CDR3 DNA sequence: TGTGCCAGCAGTTTCTTTGGGGTCGGAGCCAAAAACATTCAGTACTTC. Its protein is CASSFFGVGAKNIQYF.

The CDR3 region has the DNA TGTGCCAGCTCACCACCGGGCAGCGTATCAGATGAGCAGTTCTTC. As protein: CASSPPGSVSDEQFF. V is TRBV18 and J is TRBJ2-1; D is unclear. Trimming took off 0 bases at V and 8 bases at J, with 14 bases between the two ends. The germline V gene has CDR1 KGHSH and CDR2 LQKENI. This CDR3 spans 15 amino acids.

The gene calls are TRBV6-5 and TRBJ1-6, with 8 bases lining up with TRBD1. The V gene end was trimmed by 5 bases and the J gene end by 11 bases; junction bases not matched to a gene: 8. Per the germline V gene, CDR1 is MNHEY and CDR2 is SVGAGI. CDR3 length: 14 residues. This CDR3 is CASSPDRGVAPLHF. As DNA, the CDR3 is TGTGCCAGCAGTCCCGACAGGGGAGTGGCACCCCTCCACTTT.

The chain couples TRBV5-1 to TRBJ2-7; possible D gene TRBD2, 5 bases. The CDR3 is 13 residues long. V was cut by 5 bases and J by 1 base, with 10 bases left in between. Germline CDR1 is SGHRS and CDR2 is YFSETQ. DNA of the CDR3: TGCGCCAGCAGTACCGGACTTTCCTACGAGCAGTACTTC. Protein: CASSTGLSYEQYF.

The chain joins TRBV29-1 to TRBJ1-1, with a weak D call TRBD1 (5 bases). Germline V lookup: CDR1 SQVTM, CDR2 ANQGSEA. CDR3 length equals 13 residues. Trimming took off 7 bases at V and 3 bases at J, with 15 bases between the two ends. The chain's CDR3 is CSAHRAGDTEAFF. CDR3 nucleotides: TGCAGCGCCCACCGAGCGGGGGACACTGAAGCTTTCTTT.

The chain carries TRBV10-3 and TRBJ1-2, with TRBD1 identical over 8 bases. CDR3 length: 15 residues. J lost 6 bases, V lost 2 bases, and 8 bases had no gene match. Germline assignment: CDR1 ENHRY and CDR2 SYGVKD. CDR3 sequence: CAISEEEQGAHGYTF. Here the CDR3 DNA reads TGTGCCATCAGTGAGGAGGAGCAGGGGGCCCATGGCTACACCTTC.

The V call is TRBV6-1, the J call TRBJ2-3; the D gene is possibly TRBD2 (5 bases). The germline gives CDR1 MNHNS, CDR2 SASEGT. V was trimmed by 5 bases and J by 1 base, leaving 10 bases between them. The CDR3 consists of 14 residues. This chain's CDR3 is CASSTPGGTDTQYF. The CDR3 DNA reads as TGTGCCAGCAGTACCCCCGGGGGCACAGATACGCAGTATTTT.

CDR3 in DNA: TGTGCCAGTAGTATCGGACAGGCTAACTATGGCTACACCTTC. This encodes CASSIGQANYGYTF. The chain has TRBV19 and TRBJ1-2, with TRBD1 matching 7 bases. CDR1 and CDR2 (germline): LNHDA, SQIVND (reference sequence). Trimming cost V 3 bases and J 0 bases; bases outside gene matches: 1. The CDR3 sequence is 14 residues long.

The V gene is TRBV19, the J gene TRBJ1-5, with TRBD1 as a possible D gene (6 bases). V was clipped by 8 bases and J by 4 bases, with 12 bases between them. CDR3 size: 13 residues. Germline lookup yields CDR1 LNHDA and CDR2 SQIVND (reference sequence). In DNA form, the CDR3 reads TGTGCCAGTTCTGACCAGGGGAATCAGCCCCAGCATTTT. Translating gives CASSDQGNQPQHF.

This clone occurred a few times. The gene calls are TRBV4-1 and TRBJ2-4; D gene ambiguous. This CDR3 contains 14 residues. Germline loops: CDR1 MGHRA, CDR2 YSYEKL. The V and J ends lost 1 base and 6 bases respectively, with 10 bases between them. CDR3 nucleotides: TGCGCCAGCAGCCAAGGGGTGGTCGGAAACATTCAGTACTTC. Its translation is CASSQGVVGNIQYF.

The chain uses TRBV5-1 and TRBJ2-7; TRBD1 agrees at 8 bases. V trimming: 1 base; J trimming: 7 bases; junction bases outside the gene matches: 1. Germline CDR1 SGHRS, CDR2 YFSETQ. The CDR3 is 12 residues long. CDR3 sequence: CASSLYRGEQYF. Written as DNA, the CDR3 is TGCGCCAGCAGCTTGTACAGGGGGGAGCAGTACTTC. The variable domain in full, with the rest retrieved from reference TRBV5-1 and TRBJ2-7, is KAGVTQTPRYLIKTRGQQVTLSCSPISGHRSVSWYQQTPGQGLQFLFEYFSETQRNKGNFPGRFSGRQFSNSRSEMNVSTLELGDSALYLCASSLYRGEQYFGPGTRLTVT.

In regard to this clone: Relative to the germline gene, one junction end is altered; a read error may explain this. This chain uses TRBV6-5 with TRBJ1-1; 9 bases line up with TRBD1. The germline V gene encodes CDR1 MNHEY and CDR2 SVGAGI. The CDR3 length is 13 residues. CDR3 in amino acids: CASRPTGGSEAFF. CDR3 nucleotides: TGTGCCAGCAGACCTACAGGGGGCTCTGAAGCTTTTTTT.

The V gene is TRBV6-5, the J gene TRBJ1-4, with D unclear. Germline CDR1 reads MNHEY; CDR2 reads SVGAGI. Trimming took off 0 bases at V and 8 bases at J, with 7 bases between the two ends. This CDR3 comprises 13 residues. The CDR3 loop reads CASSYSRPEKLFF. DNA for the CDR3: TGTGCCAGCAGTTACTCTCGGCCGGAAAAACTGTTTTTT.

The J gene is TRBJ1-1, the V gene TRBV5-6, with D perhaps TRBD1 (5 bases). Germline V gene lookup returns CDR1 SGHDT and CDR2 YYEEEE. The CDR3 has 12 amino acids. V was trimmed by 3 bases and J by 3 bases, leaving 6 bases between them. The CDR3: CASSWGDTEAFF. The DNA of the CDR3 is TGTGCCAGCAGCTGGGGGGACACTGAAGCTTTCTTT.

The chain joins TRBV5-5 to TRBJ2-7; 8 nucleotides agree with TRBD2. The CDR3 is 16 amino acids. V was pared by 5 bases and J by 7 bases, with 17 bases of the junction left unmatched. Germline CDR1 is SGHKS and CDR2 is YYEKEE (reference sequence). CDR3 loop: CASSQMPGLGAGEQYF. For the CDR3, the DNA is TGTGCCAGCAGTCAAATGCCGGGACTAGGAGCTGGAGAGCAGTACTTC.